The 10 T cell receptor beta chains reported below all come from one sample, sequenced in a study of cytomegalovirus exposure and HLA in healthy donors (dated by TCRdb to 2017 to 2019). The method behind the library was the immunoSEQ multiplex PCR assay. For the multiplex PCR, a mixture combining 60 forward primers for TCR Vbeta segments and 13 reverse primers for TCR Jbeta segments was used. TCRdb mirrors the immuneACCESS table, restricted to in-frame sequences. Some clones are absent from its copies; in checked studies, under half trace to an unresolved V gene, and the reason for the others is unknown. This sample lists some 130,000 clones; 70% to 90% were detected once. The top ten hold almost 6% of the sample. The sequenced sample was PBMCs. All receptors derive from a woman between 40 and 55 years old in good health and CMV-seropositive.

The chain combines TRBV28 with TRBJ1-1; 7 nucleotides agree with TRBD1. Germline trimming cut 7 bases from V and 8 bases from J; bases unmatched to any gene: 4. The CDR3 is 11 residues long. Looked up from germline, CDR1 is MDHEN and CDR2 is SYDVKM. CDR3 DNA sequence: TGTGCCAGCACCAAGGACAGGGAAGCTTTCTTT. It translates to CASTKDREAFF.

This clone was seen more than once but under ten times. The chain joins TRBV2 to TRBJ1-1; 8 bases fit TRBD1. With V trimmed by 8 bases and J by 3 bases, 5 bases remained unmatched. CDR1 and CDR2 (germline): SNHLY, FYNNEI. This CDR3 has 13 amino acids. As DNA, the CDR3 is TGTGCCAGCCACCAGGGGGCGGACACTGAAGCTTTCTTT. Protein sequence: CASHQGADTEAFF.

The chain carries TRBV9 and TRBJ2-2, with TRBD2 matching over 10 bases. The CDR3 runs 16 residues. V was pared by 0 bases and J by 6 bases, with 5 bases of the junction left unmatched. The V gene's germline CDR1 is SGDLS and CDR2 YYNGEE. CDR3 protein: CASSVGSSGRPGELFF. The CDR3 bases are TGTGCCAGCAGCGTAGGGTCTAGCGGGAGACCCGGGGAGCTGTTTTTT.

For this clone: At one end the junction does not follow the germline gene, possibly because of a read error. The chain joins TRBV18 to TRBJ2-7; 7 bases map to TRBD1. This CDR3 spans 14 amino acids. The V gene's germline CDR1 is KGHSH and CDR2 LQKENI. The CDR3 is CASSPRQGSCEQYF. The DNA for the CDR3 is TGTGCCAGCTCACCGAGACAGGGCTCCTGCGAGCAGTACTTC.

V gene TRBV9 combines with J gene TRBJ1-3; D not resolved. The germline V gene encodes CDR1 SGDLS and CDR2 YYNGEE. The CDR3 contains 16 residues. The ends were cut back, 3 bases at V and 0 bases at J, with 13 bases in the middle. The CDR3 loop is CASSARRVFSGNTIYF. CDR3 nucleotides: TGTGCCAGCAGCGCACGCCGAGTTTTCTCTGGAAACACCATATATTTT.

The chain joins TRBV5-4 to TRBJ2-7; TRBD1 matches 9 bases. Germline lookup yields CDR1 SGHNT and CDR2 YYREEE (reference sequence). This CDR3 contains 14 residues. V gave up 4 bases and J gave up 6 bases; unmatched junction bases: 8. The CDR3 is CASSLPGQGSEQYF. The CDR3 bases are TGTGCCAGCAGCCTTCCGGGACAGGGAAGCGAGCAGTACTTC.

V usage is TRBV5-1 and J usage is TRBJ2-5; D is unclear. The last part of the DNA fits TRBJ2-7 better; the J call may be wrong. This CDR3 is 15 amino acids long. The germline V gene encodes CDR1 SGHRS and CDR2 YFSETQ. The CDR3 coding sequence is TGCGCCAGCAGCTTGGAGGCAGCTGCTGACTACGAGCAGTACTTC. It encodes CASSLEAAADYEQYF.

The chain has TRBV6-1 and TRBJ1-1; tentatively, D is TRBD1 (6 bases). CDR1 and CDR2 (germline): MNHNS, SASEGT. The CDR3 totals 14 residues. Trimming left V 6 bases short and J 0 bases short, with 11 bases between. In DNA, the CDR3 is TGTGCCAGCAGCCCTACAGGGATGAACACTGAAGCTTTCTTT. Its translation is CASSPTGMNTEAFF.

The chain joins TRBV11-2 to TRBJ2-7; 7 nucleotides align to TRBD1. Losses at the gene ends were 2 bases for V and 3 bases for J; bases not matched to a gene: 4. Germline V gene lookup returns CDR1 SGHAT and CDR2 FQNNGV. This CDR3 is 14 amino acids long. This CDR3 reads CASSLNRDSYEQYF. DNA for the CDR3: TGTGCCAGCAGCTTAAATAGGGACAGCTACGAGCAGTACTTC.

The chain is built from TRBV27 and TRBJ2-1, with TRBD2 matching over 8 bases. The germline V gene has CDR1 MNHEY and CDR2 SMNVEV (reference sequence). V lost 6 bases and J lost 4; bases outside the gene matches: 8. The CDR3 runs 15 residues. The CDR3 loop reads CASRVAGGGYNEQFF. The CDR3 nucleotides are TGTGCCAGCAGGGTGGCCGGGGGGGGTTACAATGAGCAGTTCTTC.